The present TCR beta chain was sequenced within a study of response to subunit inactivated influenza vaccine (dated by TCRdb to 2017 to 2018). Describing the broader study: Deep quantitative T cell receptor repertoire profiling was used in the study to track responses to a trivalent subunit inactivated influenza vaccine.

This clonotype was seen a few times. There is no known antigen for this receptor. No base quality information exists; no much larger clone differs at one position. Study-level results and caveats: According to the authors, only a limited number of new T cells may be recruited by each seasonal influenza vaccination.

To prepare the library, RT-PCR was applied. Instrument used: Illumina HiSeq 2500. The public reads were run again by TCRdb, first through fastp at Q25 and then through MiXCR, and only productive beta chains were kept. Rows matching on CDR3 protein sequence are summarized as one entry with the most common DNA and genes. This sample comprises 450,000 to 600,000 distinct CDR3 sequences, 16% of them detected only once. The biggest ten clones account for 3% to 3.5% of the sample. Specimen: CD4+ T cells sorted from PBMCs, collected around 25 months after vaccination. This clonotype originated in a man aged 50 to 75 who received an inactivated influenza vaccine. Donor details come from another sample of the same person, matched by shared clones.

The DNA is TGTGCCAGCAGCCAATCCTTCGACTTCAACGAGCAGTACTTC. Translated, this is CASSQSFDFNEQYF. The chain links TRBV4-2 with TRBJ2-7; no D segment can be confidently identified. The germline V gene gives CDR1 as LGHNA and CDR2 as YNFKEQ. Including the terminal cysteine and phenylalanine, the CDR3 comprises 14 residues. The kept DNA is CDR3 alone, 42 bases in frame from the first base. The germline ends are 13 bases apart after V is trimmed by 2 bases and J by 5 bases.